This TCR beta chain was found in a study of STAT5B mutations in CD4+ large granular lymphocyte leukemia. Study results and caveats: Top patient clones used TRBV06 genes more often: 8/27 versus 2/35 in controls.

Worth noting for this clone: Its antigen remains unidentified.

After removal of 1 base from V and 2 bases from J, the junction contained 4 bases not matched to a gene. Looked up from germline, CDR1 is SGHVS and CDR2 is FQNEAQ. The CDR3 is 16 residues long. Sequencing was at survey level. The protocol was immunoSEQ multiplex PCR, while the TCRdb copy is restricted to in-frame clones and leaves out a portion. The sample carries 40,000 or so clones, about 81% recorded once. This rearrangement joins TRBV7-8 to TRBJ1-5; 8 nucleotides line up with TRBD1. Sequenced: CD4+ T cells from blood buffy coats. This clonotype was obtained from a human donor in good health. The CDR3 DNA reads TGTGCCAGCAGCTTAGAATTGGGACAGGGCAATCAGCCCCAGCATTTT. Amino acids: CASSLELGQGNQPQHF. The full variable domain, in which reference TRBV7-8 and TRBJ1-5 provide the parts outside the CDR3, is GAGVSQSPRYKVAKRGQDVALRCDPISGHVSLFWYQQALGQGPEFLTYFQNEAQLDKSGLPSDRFFAERPEGSVSTLKIQRTQQEDSAVYLCASSLELGQGNQPQHFGDGTRLSIL.